This T cell receptor (beta chain) was profiled in a study of T cells in Graves' hyperthyroidism and ophthalmopathy. RNA transcripts yielded amplified TCR beta CDR3 regions. During a first-round RT-PCR of the TCR CDR3, the HTBI primer set was used. TCRdb independently ran MiXCR on the multiplex PCR reads; one entry per CDR3 protein. The top ten clones hold 10% of a sample with about 740,000 distinct CDR3 sequences, around 13% of them seen once. Regarding the study as a whole: Ophthalmopathy could be told apart from stable hyperthyroidism with a 13 V-J model. Blood also contained most expanded thyroid clonotypes above 0.001.

The PBMCs had their origin in less than 13 ml of fresh peripheral blood. Trimming pared 6 bases from V and 5 bases from J, leaving 16 bases between. The CDR3 is 14 amino acids. Germline CDR1 reads SEHNR; CDR2 reads FQNEAQ (reference sequence). About this clonotype: Its target is unknown.

The origin of this receptor is a woman younger than 30 with Graves' hyperthyroidism. V usage is TRBV7-9 and J usage is TRBJ2-5; no clear D. Material for sequencing was blood. CDR3 region: CASSLLGLEETQYF. The CDR3 DNA reads TGTGCCAGCAGTCTCCTAGGGCTCGAGGAGACCCAGTACTTC. The whole variable domain, filled in from reference TRBV7-9 and TRBJ2-5, reads DTGVSQNPRHKITKRGQNVTFRCDPISEHNRLYWYRQTLGQGPEFLTYFQNEAQLEKSRLLSDRFSAERPKGSFSTLEIQRTEQGDSAMYLCASSLLGLEETQYFGPGTRLLVL.